One and the same sample provided the 32 T cell receptor beta chains below, sequenced in a study of blood T cell repertoires in COVID-19. Only in-frame clones appear in the TCRdb table, and some are missing; sequencing was by immunoSEQ multiplex PCR. Of about 210,000 clones in the sample, roughly four fifths were seen once. The sequencing input was peripheral blood. The receptor source for this set is a woman aged 40-49 years with acute or convalescent COVID-19.

V and J are TRBV15 and TRBJ2-3; tentatively, D is TRBD2 (5 bases). Looked up from germline, CDR1 is LNHNV and CDR2 is YYDKDF (reference sequence). CDR3 size: 13 residues. V was clipped by 3 bases and J by 4 bases, with 8 bases between them. The CDR3 spells CATSSGVSDTQYF. CDR3 in DNA: TGTGCCACCAGCAGCGGGGTTTCAGATACGCAGTATTTT.

This chain uses TRBV7-2 with TRBJ1-4; D possibly corresponds to TRBD1 (5 bases). CDR1 is SGHTA and CDR2 is FQGNSA in the germline V gene. The V end lost 4 bases, the J end lost 7 bases, and 13 bases lay between the germline ends. This CDR3 contains 14 residues. This CDR3 is CASSSGGGGEKLFF. CDR3 in DNA: TGTGCCAGCAGCTCCGGCGGGGGGGGTGAAAAACTGTTTTTT.

The chain joins TRBV29-1 to TRBJ1-1, with a weak D call TRBD1 (5 bases). Germline lookup yields CDR1 SQVTM and CDR2 ANQGSEA. Trimming stripped 6 bases from V and 3 bases from J, with 8 bases between. The CDR3 length is 11 residues. CDR3: CSVDSYTEAFF. CDR3 DNA sequence: TGCAGCGTCGACAGCTACACTGAAGCTTTCTTT.

As regards this clone: At one of its ends the junction is not consistent with the germline gene, which may arise from a read error. The chain links TRBV12-5 to TRBJ2-1; D is perhaps TRBD2 (6 bases). The CDR3 covers 13 residues. Germline loops: CDR1 LGHNT, CDR2 FRNRAP. CDR3 nucleotides: TGTGCTAGTGGATTGGGAGGTCGGGATGAGCAGTTCTTC. As protein: CASGLGGRDEQFF.

The chain joins TRBV5-1 to TRBJ2-2; D unclear. Trimming removed 0 bases at V and 5 bases at J, with 11 bases between. This CDR3 comprises 15 residues. The V gene's germline CDR1 is SGHRS and CDR2 YFSETQ. Here the CDR3 DNA reads TGCGCCAGCAGCTTGGTACCAGTCTTAACCGGGGAGCTGTTTTTT. This gives the protein CASSLVPVLTGELFF. The full variable domain, its missing parts supplied by reference TRBV5-1 and TRBJ2-2, is KAGVTQTPRYLIKTRGQQVTLSCSPISGHRSVSWYQQTPGQGLQFLFEYFSETQRNKGNFPGRFSGRQFSNSRSEMNVSTLELGDSALYLCASSLVPVLTGELFFGEGSRLTVL.

The sample holds a few counts of this clone. The chain links TRBV25-1 to TRBJ1-2; no reliable D call. Trimming shortened V by 5 bases and J by 2 bases, and 12 bases separated the two germline ends. This CDR3 contains 14 residues. Germline lookup yields CDR1 MGHDK and CDR2 SYGVNS. In DNA form, the CDR3 reads TGTGCCAGCAGTAACCTGGGAGAGAACTATGGCTACACCTTC. Encoded protein: CASSNLGENYGYTF.

The CDR3 sequence is CATRSRGNTEAFF. DNA for the CDR3: TGTGCCACCAGAAGCAGGGGCAACACTGAAGCTTTCTTT. The rearrangement joins TRBV24-1 to TRBJ1-1; tentative D call: TRBD1 (6 bases). With 7 bases removed from V and 2 bases from J, the gap between germline ends came to 10 bases. Looked up from germline, CDR1 is KGHDR and CDR2 is SFDVKD. The CDR3 length is 13 residues.

V gene TRBV4-1 combines with J gene TRBJ2-7, with D possibly being TRBD1 (5 bases). The CDR3 has 15 amino acids. From germline, CDR1 is MGHRA and CDR2 YSYEKL. V was pared by 1 base and J by 5 bases, with 15 bases between. In DNA, the CDR3 is TGCGCCAGCAGCCAAGTAGGCAGGGAAGACGACGAGCAGTACTTC. This gives the protein CASSQVGREDDEQYF.

This clone has a count of ten or more. This CDR3 is CASRKQGVNSPLHF. The CDR3 DNA reads TGTGCCAGCAGAAAGCAGGGGGTAAATTCACCCCTCCACTTT. The chain recombines TRBV2 with TRBJ1-6; 7 nucleotides match TRBD1. V shed 6 bases, J shed 7 bases, and the junction held 6 bases outside the gene matches. This CDR3 is 14 amino acids long. In germline, CDR1 is SNHLY, CDR2 FYNNEI.

The count of this clone is one. The CDR3 loop is CASSQAEYSNQPQHF. In DNA, the CDR3 is TGCGCCAGCAGCCAAGCCGAGTATAGCAATCAGCCCCAGCATTTT. The rearrangement uses TRBV4-1 and TRBJ1-5; no reliable D call. This CDR3 contains 15 residues. The germline V gene has CDR1 MGHRA and CDR2 YSYEKL. Trimming removed 1 base from V and 0 bases from J, with 7 bases in between.

This clone was recorded a few times. This chain joins TRBV27 and TRBJ2-1; 7 positions agree with TRBD2. V dropped 1 base and J dropped 2; count of bases not matched to a gene: 5. This CDR3 comprises 16 residues. Germline V gives CDR1 MNHEY, CDR2 SMNVEV (reference sequence). The CDR3: CASSLLWGGTYNEQFF. DNA for the CDR3: TGTGCCAGCAGTTTATTGTGGGGGGGTACCTACAATGAGCAGTTCTTC.

The gene calls are TRBV5-1 and TRBJ2-5; maybe TRBD1 (5 bases). V dropped 0 bases and J dropped 6 bases, with 6 bases sitting between them. There are 12 residues in the CDR3. The germline gives CDR1 SGHRS, CDR2 YFSETQ. Here the CDR3 reads CASSLEGKTQYF. The CDR3, as DNA: TGCGCCAGCAGCTTGGAGGGGAAGACCCAGTACTTC.

The chain uses TRBV19 and TRBJ1-3, with D perhaps TRBD1 (5 bases). The length of the CDR3 is 15 residues. Between the trimmed V and J ends, which lost 6 bases and 0 bases, there was a span of 12 bases. The germline V gene has CDR1 LNHDA and CDR2 SQIVND (reference sequence). DNA for the CDR3: TGTGCCAGTAGCTACAGGACGAGCTCTGGAAACACCATATATTTT. It encodes CASSYRTSSGNTIYF. The full variable domain, with the rest looked up from reference TRBV19 and TRBJ1-3, is DGGITQSPKYLFRKEGQNVTLSCEQNLNHDAMYWYRQDPGQGLRLIYYSQIVNDFQKGDIAEGYSVSREKKESFPLTVTSAQKNPTAFYLCASSYRTSSGNTIYFGEGSWLTVV.

In its sample, this clone was seen once. V is TRBV12-5 and J is TRBJ1-6, with 7 bases identical to TRBD1. From germline, CDR1 is LGHNT and CDR2 FRNRAP. CDR3 length equals 17 residues. V was clipped by 1 base and J by 5 bases; unmatched bases: 8. CDR3 sequence: CASGLATGTDNNSPLHF. CDR3 sequence (DNA): TGTGCTAGTGGTTTGGCCACAGGGACAGACAATAATTCACCCCTCCACTTT. The variable domain in full, completed from reference TRBV12-5 and TRBJ1-6, reads DARVTQTPRHKVTEMGQEVTMRCQPILGHNTVFWYRQTMMQGLELLAYFRNRAPLDDSGMPKDRFSAEMPDATLATLKIQPSEPRDSAVYFCASGLATGTDNNSPLHFGNGTRLTVT.

The DNA of the CDR3 is TGTGCCAGCAGCTCGGACAGAAAGGGCTATGGCTACACCTTC. Amino acid sequence: CASSSDRKGYGYTF. The chain uses TRBV5-6 and TRBJ1-2; maybe TRBD1 (6 bases). Looked up from germline, CDR1 is SGHDT and CDR2 is YYEEEE. Trimming removed 3 bases at V and 4 bases at J, with 13 bases between. The CDR3 is 14 residues long.

The rearrangement uses TRBV7-2 and TRBJ2-3; 7 positions agree with TRBD2. The CDR3 covers 15 residues. V lost 3 bases and J lost 2; bases outside the gene matches: 5. Per the germline V gene, CDR1 is SGHTA and CDR2 is FQGNSA. The CDR3 here is CASSFRSGVTDTQYF. The CDR3, as DNA: TGTGCCAGCAGCTTTAGGAGCGGGGTCACAGATACGCAGTATTTT. The entire variable domain, with the rest obtained from reference TRBV7-2 and TRBJ2-3, is as follows: GAGVSQSPSNKVTEKGKDVELRCDPISGHTALYWYRQSLGQGLEFLIYFQGNSAPDKSGLPSDRFSAERTGGSVSTLTIQRTQQEDSAVYLCASSFRSGVTDTQYFGPGTRLTVL.

This chain uses TRBV6-5 with TRBJ1-5; the D is unclear. The germline V and J ends were trimmed by 8 bases and 0 bases, with 8 bases remaining between them. The CDR3 runs to 13 residues. Germline V CDR1 and CDR2: MNHEY, SVGAGI. The CDR3: CASALGSNQPQHF. The CDR3 coding sequence is TGTGCCAGCGCTCTAGGTAGCAATCAGCCCCAGCATTTT.

The chain links TRBV7-2 to TRBJ2-3, with 9 bases identical to TRBD2. CDR1 and CDR2 from the germline V gene are SGHTA and FQGNSA. J was trimmed by 2 bases and V by 5 bases; bases with no gene match: 8. The CDR3 extends over 16 amino acids. The CDR3 region has the DNA TGTGCCAGCAGCCAAGGGCTAGCGGGGTTCACAGATACGCAGTATTTT. Its translation: CASSQGLAGFTDTQYF. Full variable domain (remainder filled in from reference TRBV7-2 and TRBJ2-3): GAGVSQSPSNKVTEKGKDVELRCDPISGHTALYWYRQSLGQGLEFLIYFQGNSAPDKSGLPSDRFSAERTGGSVSTLTIQRTQQEDSAVYLCASSQGLAGFTDTQYFGPGTRLTVL.

The gene calls are TRBV7-3 and TRBJ2-1, with 8 bases matching TRBD1. The CDR3 length is 16 residues. Germline CDR1 and CDR2: SGHTA and FQGTGA. The V segment lost 5 bases and the J segment 2 bases; nucleotides outside the gene matches: 8. The CDR3, as DNA: TGTGCCAGCAGCACCCCTCAGGGGGCCGCCTACAATGAGCAGTTCTTC. The encoded protein is CASSTPQGAAYNEQFF. The full variable domain, with the rest looked up from reference TRBV7-3 and TRBJ2-1, is GAGVSQTPSNKVTEKGKYVELRCDPISGHTALYWYRQSLGQGPEFLIYFQGTGAADDSGLPNDRFFAVRPEGSVSTLKIQRTERGDSAVYLCASSTPQGAAYNEQFFGPGTRLTVL.

The gene calls are TRBV10-3 and TRBJ1-1; maybe TRBD1 (6 bases). The germline V and J ends were trimmed by 0 bases and 3 bases, with 14 bases remaining between them. Germline CDR1 and CDR2: ENHRY and SYGVKD. The CDR3 contains 16 residues. The CDR3 is CAISESKGGQDTEAFF. CDR3 bases: TGTGCCATCAGTGAGTCGAAGGGGGGGCAGGACACTGAAGCTTTCTTT.

The J gene is TRBJ2-5, the V gene TRBV18; possibly TRBD1 for D (6 bases). The V end was cut by 0 bases, the J end by 0 bases, with 17 bases between. Germline CDR1 KGHSH, CDR2 LQKENI. CDR3 size: 18 residues. CDR3 DNA sequence: TGTGCCAGCTCACCACCCGAAACCCAGGGGTCGTACCAAGAGACCCAGTACTTC. Protein: CASSPPETQGSYQETQYF. The complete variable domain, with remaining parts taken from reference TRBV18 and TRBJ2-5, reads NAGVMQNPRHLVRRRGQEARLRCSPMKGHSHVYWYRQLPEEGLKFMVYLQKENIIDESGMPKERFSAEFPKEGPSILRIQQVVRGDSAAYFCASSPPETQGSYQETQYFGPGTRLLVL.

The chain uses TRBV5-4 and TRBJ2-1, with 7 nucleotides matching TRBD2. Germline values: CDR1 SGHNT, CDR2 YYREEE (reference sequence). V shed 4 bases, J shed 6 bases, and the junction held 7 bases outside the gene matches. This CDR3 contains 14 residues. The CDR3 sequence: CASSPRTSFNEQFF. Here the CDR3 DNA reads TGTGCCAGCAGCCCTCGGACTAGTTTCAATGAGCAGTTCTTC. Filled out from reference TRBV5-4 and TRBJ2-1, the complete variable domain reads ETGVTQSPTHLIKTRGQQVTLRCSSQSGHNTVSWYQQALGQGPQFIFQYYREEENGRGNFPPRFSGLQFPNYSSELNVNALELDDSALYLCASSPRTSFNEQFFGPGTRLTVL.

The rearrangement links TRBV21-1 to TRBJ2-2; the table's D call, TRBD1, was not checked against the DNA. TRBV21-1 is deemed a pseudogene. The CDR3 runs 13 residues. CDR3: CASSTGGTGELFF. DNA for the CDR3: TGTGCCAGCAGCACAGGGGGCACCGGGGAGCTGTTTTTT.

The J gene is TRBJ1-1, the V gene TRBV5-6; D gene ambiguous. The V and J ends lost 2 bases and 3 bases respectively, with 11 bases between them. CDR3 length equals 14 residues. CDR1 SGHDT and CDR2 YYEEEE come from the germline V gene. Here the CDR3 reads CASSFSQWYTEAFF. In DNA form, the CDR3 reads TGTGCCAGCAGCTTTAGCCAATGGTACACTGAAGCTTTCTTT.

This chain connects TRBV7-2 to TRBJ1-2; no definite D call. Trimming shortened V by 5 bases and J by 0 bases, and 10 bases separated the two germline ends. Germline V gives CDR1 SGHTA, CDR2 FQGNSA. The length of the CDR3 is 14 residues. CDR3 nucleotides: TGTGCCAGCAGCGTACAGAAAACTAACTATGGCTACACCTTC. Amino acid sequence: CASSVQKTNYGYTF.

As regards this clone: Within the sample, other DNA sequences also encode this same CDR3. The gene calls are TRBV19 and TRBJ2-2; no reliable D call. This CDR3 has 12 amino acids. V was clipped by 2 bases and J by 6 bases, with 4 bases between them. Germline V gives CDR1 LNHDA, CDR2 SQIVND (reference sequence). The CDR3 DNA follows: TGTGCCAGTAGTATACAATCCGGGGAGCTGTTTTTT. Translation: CASSIQSGELFF. The whole variable domain, remainder taken from reference TRBV19 and TRBJ2-2, is DGGITQSPKYLFRKEGQNVTLSCEQNLNHDAMYWYRQDPGQGLRLIYYSQIVNDFQKGDIAEGYSVSREKKESFPLTVTSAQKNPTAFYLCASSIQSGELFFGEGSRLTVL.

V and J are TRBV30 and TRBJ1-4, with TRBD1 as a possible D gene (5 bases). The length of the CDR3 is 16 residues. Germline loops: CDR1 GTSNPN, CDR2 SVGIG (reference sequence). V was cut by 0 bases and J by 0 bases, with 11 bases left in between. CDR3 in DNA: TGTGCCTGGAGTGTACGGACACTCTCAACTAATGAAAAACTGTTTTTT. It is translated as CAWSVRTLSTNEKLFF.

The CDR3 reads CASSGVGRGGYTF. CDR3 nucleotide sequence: TGCGCCAGCAGTGGCGTTGGCAGGGGGGGCTACACCTTC. The V call is TRBV10-1, the J call TRBJ1-2; 7 bases fit TRBD1. V lost 4 bases to trimming and J lost 8 bases; unmatched junction nucleotides: 7. Germline CDR1 and CDR2: WNHNN and SYGVQD (reference sequence). The CDR3 extends over 13 amino acids.

This chain links TRBV18 with TRBJ2-2; 10 bases are a match to TRBD1. The CDR3 is 16 amino acids. The V gene's germline CDR1 is KGHSH and CDR2 LQKENI. V was pared by 6 bases and J by 7 bases, with 11 bases of the junction left unmatched. The CDR3 sequence: CASSLFDRGRIGELFF. Here the CDR3 DNA reads TGTGCCAGCTCCCTTTTTGACAGGGGGCGCATCGGGGAGCTGTTTTTT.

The gene calls are TRBV29-1 and TRBJ2-7; the match to TRBD1 covers 10 bases. The V gene's germline CDR1 is SQVTM and CDR2 ANQGSEA. The CDR3 spans 14 residues. Trimming took 3 bases from V and 6 from J; bases not matched to a gene: 8. CDR3 nucleotide sequence: TGCAGCGTTGATATTTGGGACAGGGGATCCGAGCAGTACTTC. Translating gives CSVDIWDRGSEQYF.

The V gene is TRBV18, the J gene TRBJ2-5; TRBD2 matches 13 bases. The CDR3 length is 15 residues. Trimming removed 4 bases from V and 5 bases from J; junction bases left unmatched: 4. Germline CDR1 and CDR2: KGHSH and LQKENI. In DNA, the CDR3 is TGTGCCAGCTCACGCGGACTAGCGGGGGAGGAGACCCAGTACTTC. Translating gives CASSRGLAGEETQYF. Complete variable domain (other parts from reference TRBV18 and TRBJ2-5): NAGVMQNPRHLVRRRGQEARLRCSPMKGHSHVYWYRQLPEEGLKFMVYLQKENIIDESGMPKERFSAEFPKEGPSILRIQQVVRGDSAAYFCASSRGLAGEETQYFGPGTRLLVL.

The chain combines TRBV7-9 with TRBJ1-1, with 8 bases identical to TRBD1. The length of the CDR3 is 12 residues. Germline V gives CDR1 SEHNR, CDR2 FQNEAQ (reference sequence). V lost 6 bases to trimming and J lost 8 bases; unmatched junction nucleotides: 5. The CDR3 reads CASRRTGSEAFF. The CDR3 region has the DNA TGTGCCAGCAGACGGACAGGGTCGGAAGCTTTCTTT.